Below are 26 T cell receptor beta chains sequenced from a single sample in a study of T cell repertoires in cytomegalovirus infection. TCRdb analysed the reads with MiXCR anew, one entry per CDR3 protein. The sample gives 500,000 or so distinct CDR3 sequences, more than 15% of which show up once; more than 20% is in the top ten. Sequencing was performed on CD8+ T cells from PBMCs. These receptors originate from a human donor in good health (CMV status not recorded). Some clones in this sample may be carry-over from other donors' samples.

This clonotype came up a few times. This chain connects TRBV20-1 to TRBJ2-1, with D possibly being TRBD2 (6 bases). Per germline, CDR1 DFQATT and CDR2 SNEGSKA (reference sequence). This CDR3 contains 14 residues. V lost 4 bases, J lost 3 bases, and 13 bases lay in between. Here the CDR3 reads CSANLATFYNEQFF. The CDR3 DNA sequence: TGCAGTGCTAACCTAGCGACCTTCTACAATGAGCAGTTCTTC.

This chain links TRBV27 with TRBJ2-7, with 8 bases matching TRBD1. The CDR3 loop spans 14 amino acids. Germline loops: CDR1 MNHEY, CDR2 SMNVEV (reference sequence). V was clipped by 3 bases and J by 5 bases; unmatched bases: 6. DNA for the CDR3: TGTGCCAGCAGTTTGATAGGACAGGGTAACGAGCAGTACTTC. The encoded protein is CASSLIGQGNEQYF.

Of note for this clonotype: At one end, the junction sequence differs from germline, possibly due to a read error. The chain uses TRBV12-3 or TRBV12-4 and TRBJ2-7; maybe TRBD1 (6 bases). CDR3 length: 15 residues. The chain's CDR3 is CARSLEGTGPYEQYF. CDR3 DNA sequence: TGTGCCAGAAGTTTAGAGGGTACAGGGCCCTACGAGCAGTACTTC.

V is TRBV4-1 and J is TRBJ1-1; D unclear. Trimming left V 0 bases short and J 1 base short, with 12 bases between. Germline CDR1 MGHRA, CDR2 YSYEKL. The CDR3 extends over 16 amino acids. The chain's CDR3 is CASSQDVGRSNTEAFF. CDR3 sequence (DNA): TGCGCCAGCAGCCAAGACGTTGGCAGGTCGAACACTGAAGCTTTCTTT.

This chain joins TRBV25-1 and TRBJ2-5, with a possible D match to TRBD1 (5 bases). This CDR3 comprises 11 residues. Germline values: CDR1 MGHDK, CDR2 SYGVNS. Trimming removed 7 bases from V and 5 bases from J, with 8 bases in between. The CDR3 sequence: CASTPGETQYF. The CDR3 DNA sequence: TGTGCCAGCACCCCAGGGGAGACCCAGTACTTC.

There are many counts of this clonotype. In DNA form, the CDR3 reads TGTGCCAGCAGCTTAGGCCAAAGCTCTGGAAACACCATATATTTT. This encodes CASSLGQSSGNTIYF. The chain recombines TRBV7-6 with TRBJ1-3; D call uncertain. Germline CDR1 is SGHVS and CDR2 is FNYEAQ. V was shortened by 1 base and J by 0 bases, with 7 bases between the two germline ends. The CDR3 is 15 residues long. The full variable domain, completed using reference TRBV7-6 and TRBJ1-3, is GAGVSQSPRYKVTKRGQDVALRCDPISGHVSLYWYRQALGQGPEFLTYFNYEAQQDKSGLPNDRFSAERPEGSISTLTIQRTEQRDSAMYRCASSLGQSSGNTIYFGEGSWLTVV.

This clonotype was observed at least ten times. The chain joins TRBV11-3 to TRBJ1-1; TRBD1 might be the D (5 bases). The CDR3 totals 13 residues. V lost 5 bases and J 4 bases, leaving 11 bases between the germline ends. CDR1 SGHNT and CDR2 YENEEA come from the germline V gene. CDR3 sequence: CASSARVGTEAFF. The CDR3 region has the DNA TGTGCCAGCAGCGCCAGGGTAGGCACTGAAGCTTTCTTT.

This clonotype was observed many times. CDR3 nucleotide sequence: TGCGCCAGCAGTGGGACATGGGAGAACCCCTACGAGCAGTACTTC. Encoded protein: CASSGTWENPYEQYF. This chain joins TRBV10-2 and TRBJ2-7; D is tentatively TRBD1 or TRBD2 (5 bases each). V lost 4 bases and J lost 2, with 15 bases in between. The CDR3 runs 15 residues. The germline gives CDR1 WSHSY, CDR2 SAAADI.

This chain connects TRBV6-5 to TRBJ2-7; 7 positions match TRBD1. The CDR3 covers 14 residues. V was pared by 4 bases and J by 2 bases, with 5 bases of the junction left unmatched. Looked up from germline, CDR1 is MNHEY and CDR2 is SVGAGI. The CDR3 DNA is TGTGCCAGCAGTTTCCAGGGACAGCCCTACGAGCAGTACTTC. It yields the protein CASSFQGQPYEQYF.

This clonotype was seen more than once but under ten times. The rearrangement uses TRBV10-2 and TRBJ2-2; 10 positions match TRBD2. The CDR3 is 14 amino acids. The J segment lost 0 bases and the V segment lost 8 bases, leaving 0 bases of the junction unmatched. The germline V gene has CDR1 WSHSY and CDR2 SAAADI. CDR3 coding DNA: TGCGCCAGCGGGACTAGCGCGAACACCGGGGAGCTGTTTTTT. Encoded protein: CASGTSANTGELFF.

This clonotype came up many times. The J gene is TRBJ2-7, the V gene TRBV27; maybe TRBD1 (6 bases). The CDR3 is 13 amino acids. From germline, CDR1 is MNHEY and CDR2 SMNVEV (reference sequence). Trimming took 2 bases from V and 3 from J, leaving 8 bases between them. CDR3 nucleotides: TGTGCCAGCAGTTTAAGGGGGAACTACGAGCAGTACTTC. Protein sequence: CASSLRGNYEQYF.

Remarks on this clonotype: A read error is likely, as this CDR3 ends without the conserved phenylalanine or tryptophan. The chain is built from TRBV7-9 and TRBJ1-2, with D maybe TRBD1 (6 bases). CDR1 and CDR2 from the germline V gene are SEHNR and FQNEAQ (reference sequence). The ends were cut back, 5 bases at V and 8 bases at J, with 18 bases in the middle. The CDR3 length is 14 residues. CDR3 region: CASSPPDRPRGYTL. In nucleotides, the CDR3 is TGTGCCAGCAGCCCGCCCGACAGGCCGAGGGGCTACACCTTA.

The V call is TRBV7-9, the J call TRBJ1-4; D possibly corresponds to TRBD1 (6 bases). Germline loops: CDR1 SEHNR, CDR2 FQNEAQ (reference sequence). This CDR3 has 15 amino acids. V dropped 5 bases and J dropped 6 bases, with 16 bases sitting between them. The CDR3, as DNA: TGTGCCAGCAGCCCGAGGGGGGTGGGCGATGAAAAACTGTTTTTT. Protein: CASSPRGVGDEKLFF.

This clonotype was seen just once. This may be a read error, as it is one base from a much larger clone. The chain combines TRBV24-1 with TRBJ2-1; 9 bases match TRBD1. V trimming: 4 bases; J trimming: 3 bases; junction bases outside the gene matches: 3. Germline V gene sequence: CDR1 KGHDR, CDR2 SFDVKD. The CDR3 runs 15 residues. CDR3 nucleotide sequence: TGTGCCACCAGTGACCCGGGACAGGGCTACAATGAGCAGTTCTTC. Its protein product is CATSDPGQGYNEQFF.

This clonotype was found many times. The chain joins TRBV6-5 to TRBJ2-1; 7 bases agree with TRBD2. The CDR3 has 17 residues. V trimming: 1 base; J trimming: 4 bases; junction bases outside the gene matches: 10. Germline V lookup: CDR1 MNHEY, CDR2 SVGAGI. CDR3 sequence: CASSYYLGGPGYNEQFF. CDR3 DNA: TGTGCCAGCAGTTACTATCTGGGAGGGCCGGGATACAATGAGCAGTTCTTC.

V and J are TRBV28 and TRBJ2-1; D perhaps matches TRBD2 (5 bases). Trimming left V 1 base short and J 1 base short, with 5 bases between. The CDR3 extends over 14 amino acids. Germline lookup yields CDR1 MDHEN and CDR2 SYDVKM. CDR3 bases: TGTGCCAGCAGTTTATTAGCGTCCTACAATGAGCAGTTCTTC. Protein product: CASSLLASYNEQFF.

This clonotype showed up just a few times. The CDR3 coding sequence is TGTGCCAGCAGTTCTTTGACCGGGACAGGCCGCAATCAGCCCCAGCATTTT. As protein: CASSSLTGTGRNQPQHF. V usage is TRBV27 and J usage is TRBJ1-5, with TRBD1 identical over 8 bases. This CDR3 has 17 residues. The V segment lost 4 bases and the J segment 2 bases; nucleotides outside the gene matches: 10. Germline V gives CDR1 MNHEY, CDR2 SMNVEV (reference sequence).

J is TRBJ1-1 and V is TRBV27, with a possible D match to TRBD1 (5 bases). V was clipped by 3 bases and J by 0 bases, with 11 bases between them. This CDR3 has 15 residues. CDR1 MNHEY and CDR2 SMNVEV come from the germline V gene (reference sequence). The CDR3 bases are TGTGCCAGCAGTTTTTTAGACAGCCTGAACACTGAAGCTTTCTTT. Translating it yields CASSFLDSLNTEAFF.

Many counts were recorded for this clonotype. The chain combines TRBV7-9 with TRBJ2-1; 8 nucleotides line up with TRBD2. J was trimmed by 10 bases and V by 6 bases; bases with no gene match: 8. Germline V CDR1 and CDR2: SEHNR, FQNEAQ (reference sequence). The CDR3 runs 13 residues. The CDR3 here is CASSSRGGVEQFF. CDR3 in DNA: TGTGCCAGCAGTTCCCGGGGGGGCGTGGAGCAGTTCTTC.

This clonotype was counted a few times. This chain joins TRBV4-2 and TRBJ1-1; no reliable D call. V lost 0 bases and J lost 4, with 15 bases in between. The CDR3 extends over 16 amino acids. CDR1 and CDR2 from the germline V gene are LGHNA and YNFKEQ. The CDR3 DNA sequence: TGTGCCAGCAGCCAAGATTTTGGCAGGAGTAGCACTGAAGCTTTCTTT. Its translation is CASSQDFGRSSTEAFF.

This clonotype was counted ten times or more. The chain has TRBV7-6 and TRBJ1-1; no reliable D call. Germline V gene lookup returns CDR1 SGHVS and CDR2 FNYEAQ. V was trimmed by 1 base and J by 0 bases, leaving 18 bases between them. This CDR3 is 18 amino acids long. The CDR3 nucleotides are TGTGCCAGCAGCTTAGTTAACAGTCTGCCGAACATGAACACTGAAGCTTTCTTT. Translating it yields CASSLVNSLPNMNTEAFF.

This clonotype was counted many times. The chain carries TRBV6-1 and TRBJ2-6; TRBD1 matches at 9 bases. Germline V lookup: CDR1 MNHNS, CDR2 SASEGT. V lost 2 bases to trimming and J lost 1 base; unmatched junction nucleotides: 9. The CDR3 has 19 residues. The CDR3 protein is CASSEKGQGLMSGANVLTF. CDR3 sequence (DNA): TGTGCCAGCAGTGAAAAGGGACAGGGATTAATGTCTGGGGCCAACGTCCTGACTTTC.

The J gene is TRBJ2-7, the V gene TRBV11-2; D is possibly TRBD2 (6 bases). The V and J ends lost 2 bases and 4 bases respectively, with 9 bases between them. The CDR3 loop spans 13 amino acids. CDR1 and CDR2 from the germline V gene are SGHAT and FQNNGV. CDR3 protein: CASSLKSGYEQYF. The CDR3 bases are TGTGCCAGCAGCTTAAAAAGCGGGTACGAGCAGTACTTC.

This clonotype has ten or more counts. As DNA, the CDR3 is TGTGCCAGCGGTTTGGGCGGGTACGAGCAGTACTTC. Translated, it gives CASGLGGYEQYF. The chain recombines TRBV12-5 with TRBJ2-7, with a tentative D call TRBD2 (5 bases). This CDR3 has 12 residues. Looked up from germline, CDR1 is LGHNT and CDR2 is FRNRAP.

This clonotype was detected ten times or more. The rearrangement links TRBV6-1 to TRBJ2-1, with 9 bases fitting TRBD2. The germline V gene has CDR1 MNHNS and CDR2 SASEGT. The CDR3 is 15 residues long. J gave up 6 bases and V 6 bases, and 9 bases lay outside the gene matches. The CDR3 is CASRVAGTSSNEQFF. The CDR3, as DNA: TGTGCCAGCAGAGTCGCCGGGACTAGCAGCAATGAGCAGTTCTTC.

The V call is TRBV10-2, the J call TRBJ2-7, with a tentative D call TRBD1 (5 bases). This CDR3 is 12 amino acids long. CDR1 WSHSY and CDR2 SAAADI come from the germline V gene. Trimming removed 3 bases from V and 3 bases from J, with 6 bases in between. DNA for the CDR3: TGCGCCAGCAGTGAAGGGGTCTACGAGCAGTACTTC. Amino acids: CASSEGVYEQYF.